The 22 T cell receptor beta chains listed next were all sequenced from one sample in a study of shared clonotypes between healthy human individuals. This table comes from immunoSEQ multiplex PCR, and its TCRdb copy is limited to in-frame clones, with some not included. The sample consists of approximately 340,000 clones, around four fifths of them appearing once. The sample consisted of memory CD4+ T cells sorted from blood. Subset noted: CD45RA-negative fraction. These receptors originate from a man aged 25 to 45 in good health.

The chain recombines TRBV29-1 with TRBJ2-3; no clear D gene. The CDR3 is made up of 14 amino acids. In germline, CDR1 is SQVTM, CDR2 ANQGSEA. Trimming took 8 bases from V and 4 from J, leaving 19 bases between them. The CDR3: CSHRKWVLADTQYF. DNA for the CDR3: TGCAGCCACCGGAAGTGGGTGTTGGCAGATACGCAGTATTTT.

CDR3 amino acids: CAISESIASGYTDTQYF. CDR3 DNA sequence: TGTGCCATCAGTGAGTCGATAGCTAGCGGTTACACAGATACGCAGTATTTT. V and J are TRBV10-3 and TRBJ2-3; 7 nucleotides line up with TRBD2. CDR3 size: 17 residues. Germline-derived CDR1 and CDR2 are ENHRY and SYGVKD. With V trimmed by 0 bases and J by 2 bases, 8 bases remained unmatched.

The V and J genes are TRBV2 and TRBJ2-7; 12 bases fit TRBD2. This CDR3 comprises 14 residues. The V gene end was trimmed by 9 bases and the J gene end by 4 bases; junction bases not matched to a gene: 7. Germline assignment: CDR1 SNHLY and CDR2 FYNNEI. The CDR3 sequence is CASILAGGPYEQYF. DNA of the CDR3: TGTGCCAGTATTCTAGCGGGAGGGCCATACGAGCAGTACTTC. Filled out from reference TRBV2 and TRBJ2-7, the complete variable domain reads EPEVTQTPSHQVTQMGQEVILRCVPISNHLYFYWYRQILGQKVEFLVSFYNNEISEKSEIFDDQFSVERPDGSNFTLKIRSTKLEDSAMYFCASILAGGPYEQYFGPGTRLTVT.

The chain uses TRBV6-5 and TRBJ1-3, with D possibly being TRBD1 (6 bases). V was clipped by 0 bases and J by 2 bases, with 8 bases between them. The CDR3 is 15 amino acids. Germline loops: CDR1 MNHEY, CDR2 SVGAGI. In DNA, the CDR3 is TGTGCCAGCAGTTACTCAAGGGGGACTGGAAACACCATATATTTT. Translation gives CASSYSRGTGNTIYF.

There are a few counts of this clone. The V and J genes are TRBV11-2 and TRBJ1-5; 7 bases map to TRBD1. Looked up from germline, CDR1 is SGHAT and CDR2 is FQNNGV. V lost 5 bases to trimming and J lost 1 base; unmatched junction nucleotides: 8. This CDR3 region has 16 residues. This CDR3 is CASSPTTGRSNQPQHF. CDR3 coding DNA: TGTGCCAGCAGCCCAACGACAGGGAGAAGCAATCAGCCCCAGCATTTT.

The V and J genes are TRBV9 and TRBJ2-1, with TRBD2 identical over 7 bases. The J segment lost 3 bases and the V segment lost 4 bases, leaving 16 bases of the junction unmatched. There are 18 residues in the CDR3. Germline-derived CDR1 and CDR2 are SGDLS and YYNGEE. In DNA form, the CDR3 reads TGTGCCAGCAGCCCCCCGATTTATAGCGGGTCAGTCTACAATGAGCAGTTCTTC. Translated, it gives CASSPPIYSGSVYNEQFF.

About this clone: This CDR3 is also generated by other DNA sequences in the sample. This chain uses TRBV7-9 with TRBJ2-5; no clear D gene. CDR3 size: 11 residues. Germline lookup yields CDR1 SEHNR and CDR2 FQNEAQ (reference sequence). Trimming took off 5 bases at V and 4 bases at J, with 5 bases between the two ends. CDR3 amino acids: CASSQGETQYF. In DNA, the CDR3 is TGTGCCAGCAGCCAAGGAGAGACCCAGTACTTC.

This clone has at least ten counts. The CDR3 region is CSAIQMPTQYF. The CDR3 DNA sequence: TGCAGTGCTATTCAGATGCCGACCCAGTACTTC. This sequence joins TRBV20-1 and TRBJ2-5; D gene uncertain. This CDR3 region has 11 residues. V lost 4 bases, J lost 7 bases, and 10 bases lay in between. CDR1 and CDR2 (germline): DFQATT, SNEGSKA (reference sequence).

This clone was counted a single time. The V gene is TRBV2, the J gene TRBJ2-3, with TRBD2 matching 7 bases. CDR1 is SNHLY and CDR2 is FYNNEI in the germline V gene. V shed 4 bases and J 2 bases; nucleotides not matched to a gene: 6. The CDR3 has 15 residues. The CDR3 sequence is CASSVFLADTDTQYF. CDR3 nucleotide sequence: TGTGCCAGCAGTGTTTTCCTAGCGGACACAGATACGCAGTATTTT.

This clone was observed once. CDR3 sequence reads: CASSLLGGRAEKSADTQYF. The CDR3 DNA follows: TGTGCCAGCAGCCTTCTTGGCGGGAGGGCCGAGAAGTCAGCAGATACGCAGTATTTT. The chain is built from TRBV5-4 and TRBJ2-3; 9 nucleotides line up with TRBD2. V lost 4 bases, J lost 4 bases, and 19 bases stayed unmatched. Germline V lookup: CDR1 SGHNT, CDR2 YYREEE (reference sequence). The CDR3 is 19 amino acids.

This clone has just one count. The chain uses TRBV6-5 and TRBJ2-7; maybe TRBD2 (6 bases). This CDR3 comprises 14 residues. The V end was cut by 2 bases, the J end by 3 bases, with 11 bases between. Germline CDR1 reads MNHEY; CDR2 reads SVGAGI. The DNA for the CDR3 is TGTGCCAGCAGTTACGGGCGGGGCTACTACGAGCAGTACTTC. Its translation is CASSYGRGYYEQYF.

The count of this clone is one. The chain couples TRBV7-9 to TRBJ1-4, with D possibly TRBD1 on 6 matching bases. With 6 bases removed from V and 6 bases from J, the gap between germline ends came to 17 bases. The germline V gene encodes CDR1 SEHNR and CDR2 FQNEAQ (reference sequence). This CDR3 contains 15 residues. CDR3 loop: CASRSDRGGDEKLFF. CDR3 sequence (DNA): TGTGCCAGCAGATCCGACAGAGGGGGGGATGAAAAACTGTTTTTT.

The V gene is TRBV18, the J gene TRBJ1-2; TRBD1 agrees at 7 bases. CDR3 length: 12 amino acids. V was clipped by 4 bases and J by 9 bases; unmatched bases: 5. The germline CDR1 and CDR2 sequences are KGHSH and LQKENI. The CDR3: CASSLGDRSYTF. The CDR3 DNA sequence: TGTGCCAGCTCACTGGGGGACAGAAGCTACACCTTC. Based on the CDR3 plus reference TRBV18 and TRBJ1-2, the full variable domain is NAGVMQNPRHLVRRRGQEARLRCSPMKGHSHVYWYRQLPEEGLKFMVYLQKENIIDESGMPKERFSAEFPKEGPSILRIQQVVRGDSAAYFCASSLGDRSYTFGSGTRLTVV.

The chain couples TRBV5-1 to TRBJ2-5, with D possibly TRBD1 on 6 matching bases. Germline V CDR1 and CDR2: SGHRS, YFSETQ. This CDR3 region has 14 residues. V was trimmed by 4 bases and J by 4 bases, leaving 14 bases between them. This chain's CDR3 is CASSAGQTRETQYF. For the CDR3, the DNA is TGCGCCAGCAGCGCAGGACAGACAAGAGAGACCCAGTACTTC.

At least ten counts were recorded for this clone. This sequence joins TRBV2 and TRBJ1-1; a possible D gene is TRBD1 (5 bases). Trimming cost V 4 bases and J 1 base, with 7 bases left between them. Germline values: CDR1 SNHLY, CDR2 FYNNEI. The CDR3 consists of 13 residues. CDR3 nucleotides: TGTGCCAGCAGTGGACAGTCGAACACTGAAGCTTTCTTT. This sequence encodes CASSGQSNTEAFF.

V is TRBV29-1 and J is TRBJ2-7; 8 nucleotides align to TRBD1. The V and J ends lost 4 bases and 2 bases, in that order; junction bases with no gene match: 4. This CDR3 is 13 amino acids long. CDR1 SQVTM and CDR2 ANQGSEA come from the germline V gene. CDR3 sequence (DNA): TGCAGCGTTGGCGACAGGGGAGCCTACGAGCAGTACTTC. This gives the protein CSVGDRGAYEQYF.

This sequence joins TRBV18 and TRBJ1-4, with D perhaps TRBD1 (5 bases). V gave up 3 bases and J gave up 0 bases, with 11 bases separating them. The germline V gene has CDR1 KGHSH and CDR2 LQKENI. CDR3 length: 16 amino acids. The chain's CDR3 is CASSPRQITTNEKLFF. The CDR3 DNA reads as TGTGCCAGCTCACCGAGACAGATAACAACTAATGAAAAACTGTTTTTT.

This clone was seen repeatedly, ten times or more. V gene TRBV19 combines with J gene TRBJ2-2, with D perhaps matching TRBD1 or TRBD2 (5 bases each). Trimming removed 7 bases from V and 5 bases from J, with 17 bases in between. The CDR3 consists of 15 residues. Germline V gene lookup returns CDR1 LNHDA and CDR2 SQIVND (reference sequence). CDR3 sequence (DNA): TGTGCCAGTAACTGGGGGAGCGGATTGACCGGGGAGCTGTTTTTT. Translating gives CASNWGSGLTGELFF.

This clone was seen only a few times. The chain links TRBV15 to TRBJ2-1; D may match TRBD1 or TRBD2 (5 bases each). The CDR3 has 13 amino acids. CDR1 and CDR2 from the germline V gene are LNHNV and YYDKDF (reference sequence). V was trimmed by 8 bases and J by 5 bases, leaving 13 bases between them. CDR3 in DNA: TGTGCCACCTCCCGGGACGGTAACAATGAGCAGTTCTTC. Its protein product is CATSRDGNNEQFF.

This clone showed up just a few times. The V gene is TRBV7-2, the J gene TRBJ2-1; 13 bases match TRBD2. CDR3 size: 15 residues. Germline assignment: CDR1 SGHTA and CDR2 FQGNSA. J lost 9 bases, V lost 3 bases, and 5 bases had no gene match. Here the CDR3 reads CASSLGLAGRGEQFF. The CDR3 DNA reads TGTGCCAGCAGCTTGGGACTAGCGGGAAGAGGTGAGCAGTTCTTC.

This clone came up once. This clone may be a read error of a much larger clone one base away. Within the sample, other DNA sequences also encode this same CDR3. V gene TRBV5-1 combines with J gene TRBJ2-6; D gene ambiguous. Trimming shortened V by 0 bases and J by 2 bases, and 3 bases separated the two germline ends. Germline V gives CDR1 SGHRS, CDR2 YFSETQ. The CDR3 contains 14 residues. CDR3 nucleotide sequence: TGCGCCAGCAGCTTGGGTCCTGGGGCCAACGTCCTGACTTTC. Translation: CASSLGPGANVLTF.

As DNA, the CDR3 is TGTGCCAGCAGCTTATACAGGGGCGACCAGCATTTT. It specifies CASSLYRGDQHF. The J gene is TRBJ1-5, the V gene TRBV5-6; 7 bases are a match to TRBD1. V lost 2 bases to trimming and J lost 12 bases; unmatched junction nucleotides: 5. The CDR3 spans 12 residues. Germline V gene data show CDR1 as SGHDT and CDR2 as YYEEEE. The full variable domain, completed using reference TRBV5-6 and TRBJ1-5, is DAGVTQSPTHLIKTRGQQVTLRCSPKSGHDTVSWYQQALGQGPQFIFQYYEEEERQRGNFPDRFSGHQFPNYSSELNVNALLLGDSALYLCASSLYRGDQHFGDGTRLSIL.